This note documents a single T cell receptor (beta chain) sequence. The antigen is not known. Regarding donors, all were healthy bone marrow donors. This specimen belongs to a study of cytomegalovirus exposure and HLA in healthy donors. The study ran its PCR with 60 Vbeta and 13 Jbeta primers. Sequenced by immunoSEQ multiplex PCR; TCRdb stores in-frame clones only, minus some. The sample consists of 100,000 to 150,000 clones, roughly four fifths of them appearing once. General study results and limits: Later analysis indicated greater clonal expansion among HLA-associated TCR beta chains than among equally common other chains. What was likely a sequencing artifact was a cluster of highly shared sequence variants. Earlier results showed most TCR beta V segments being productive about 87% or about 30% of the time.

The material sequenced was PBMCs. This clonotype was sampled from a male donor in good health and CMV-seronegative.

CDR3 coding DNA: TGTGCCAGCTCACAAGGGACAGTATACGAGCAGTACTTC. Translation gives CASSQGTVYEQYF. The chain links TRBV18 to TRBJ2-7; TRBD1 agrees at 7 bases. The CDR3 contains 13 residues. CDR1 and CDR2 (germline): KGHSH, LQKENI. V trimming: 4 bases; J trimming: 4 bases; junction bases outside the gene matches: 4.